A selection of T cell receptor beta chains follows, all from one sample in a study of blood T cell repertoires in COVID-19. Sequencing used immunoSEQ multiplex PCR; TCRdb keeps in-frame clones, though not all of them. Among 90,000 to 120,000 clones listed, about nine tenths were seen once. The sequenced material came from peripheral blood. These receptors all stem from a man over 45 with active or convalescent COVID-19. Each CDR3 is given with its conserved first and last residue. Each record gives: clone size, V gene, D gene, CDR3 length, J gene, CDR3 protein, CDR3 DNA. The D gene is left open where the match is weak. Some rows have no size entry. The others give once, few or many, or a class for an expanded clone.

>few|TRBV27|NA|14|TRBJ2-5
CASSPRDFQETQYF
TGTGCCAGCAGTCCTCGGGACTTCCAAGAGACCCAGTACTTC
>NA|TRBV5-1|NA|15|TRBJ1-1
CASSYSGAINTEAFF
TGCGCCAGCAGCTATTCCGGAGCAATAAACACTGAAGCTTTCTTT
>NA|TRBV21-1|NA|14|TRBJ2-4
CASVFQSFLVVGYF
TGTGCCAGCGTCTTCCAATCCTTTCTAGTTGTAGGGTACTTC
>few|TRBV5-1|TRBD2|17|TRBJ2-7
CASSLDPLGGSSYEQYF
TGCGCCAGCAGCTTGGACCCCTTGGGCGGGAGCTCCTACGAGCAGTACTTC
>NA|TRBV28|TRBD1|15|TRBJ1-4
CASSRPGQVFEKLFF
TGTGCCAGCAGTCGCCCGGGACAGGTCTTCGAAAAACTGTTTTTT
>NA|TRBV7-2|NA|15|TRBJ2-5
CASSLAWGPWETQYF
TGTGCCAGCAGCTTAGCGTGGGGGCCTTGGGAGACCCAGTACTTC
>NA|TRBV19|TRBD1|14|TRBJ1-2
CASQIRGRNYGYTF
TGTGCCAGTCAGATCAGGGGGCGCAACTATGGCTACACCTTC
>once|TRBV19|TRBD2|14|TRBJ2-3
CASSTSGSTDTQYF
TGTGCCAGTAGTACTAGCGGTAGCACAGATACGCAGTATTTT
>NA|TRBV7-2|NA|13|TRBJ2-7
CASNLLSRDEQYF
TGTGCCAGCAACCTCCTTAGCCGGGACGAGCAGTACTTC
>NA|TRBV28|NA|16|TRBJ1-2
CASSLGGGPSNYGYTF
TGTGCCAGCAGTTTAGGGGGAGGGCCTTCTAACTATGGCTACACCTTC
>NA|TRBV4-2|TRBD2|19|TRBJ2-1
CASSQTSGRARKSYNEQFF
TGTGCCAGCAGCCAAACTAGCGGGAGGGCTCGGAAGTCCTACAATGAGCAGTTCTTC
>NA|TRBV27|TRBD1|12|TRBJ2-7
CAAGQGTYEQYF
TGTGCCGCGGGACAGGGAACCTACGAGCAGTACTTC
>NA|TRBV5-1|TRBD2|15|TRBJ2-1
CASSLGTRVNNEQFF
TGCGCCAGCAGCTTGGGGACTAGGGTGAACAATGAGCAGTTCTTC
>NA|TRBV29-1|TRBD1|11|TRBJ1-2
CSARDRDGYTF
TGCAGCGCCCGGGACAGGGACGGCTACACCTTC
>few|TRBV29-1|NA|14|TRBJ1-1
CSVVRARGNTEAFF
TGCAGCGTTGTTAGGGCCAGGGGGAACACTGAAGCTTTCTTT
>NA|TRBV6-5|TRBD1|14|TRBJ2-1
CASSYGTGGGEQFF
TGTGCCAGCAGTTACGGGACAGGCGGTGGTGAGCAGTTCTTC
>NA|TRBV4-1|NA|13|TRBJ2-5
CASSQAGGETQYF
TGCGCCAGCAGCCAAGCAGGAGGCGAGACCCAGTACTTC
>NA|TRBV30|NA|11|TRBJ1-4
CAWSADGVLFF
TGTGCCTGGAGCGCTGACGGGGTGCTGTTTTTT
>NA|TRBV29-1|NA|14|TRBJ2-2
CSAVTGGGTGELFF
TGCAGCGCCGTTACAGGGGGGGGCACCGGGGAGCTGTTTTTT
>NA|TRBV10-3|TRBD1|15|TRBJ2-1
CAISEDRERSSEQFF
TGTGCCATCAGTGAGGACAGGGAGAGATCGAGTGAGCAGTTCTTC
>NA|TRBV28|NA|14|TRBJ1-2
CASSFRREDYGYTF
TGTGCCAGCAGTTTCCGCAGGGAAGACTATGGCTACACCTTC
>few|TRBV19|TRBD1|15|TRBJ2-1
CATIDGDRGRDEQFF
TGTGCCACTATAGACGGCGACAGGGGTCGCGATGAGCAGTTCTTC